This T cell receptor (beta chain) was recorded in a study of T cell repertoires in ileal Crohn's disease. Whole-study findings and limits: High-frequency clones were more common in sorted CD8 than CD4 cells.

Comment on this clone: Antigen specificity is unknown.

Trimming shortened V by 5 bases and J by 4 bases, and 20 bases separated the two germline ends. Per germline, CDR1 MDHEN and CDR2 SYDVKM. CDR3 size: 16 residues. Profiling relied on immunoSEQ multiplex PCR, and the TCRdb table lists in-frame clones only, not all of them. The sample includes roughly 14,000 clones, around three quarters of them seen just once. The chain employs TRBV28 and TRBJ1-2, with D possibly being TRBD1 (5 bases). The source material was ileal tissue. This TCR was sampled from an adult with Crohn's disease. Here the CDR3 reads CASSDTGTLKLYGYTF. CDR3 nucleotide sequence: TGTGCCAGCAGTGACACCGGGACTTTAAAGCTCTATGGCTACACCTTC.